This T cell receptor beta chain was captured by sequencing in a study of cytomegalovirus exposure and HLA in healthy donors. Study-level points and caveats: Among CMV-associated TCR beta chains, most appeared HLA-restricted in a later analysis.

The PCR made use of 60 Vbeta and 13 Jbeta primers. This table comes from immunoSEQ multiplex PCR, and its TCRdb copy is limited to in-frame clones, with some not included. The sample has about 78,000 clones, approximately 72% seen once. As for this clone: Its specificity is not known.

Sequenced input: PBMCs. The sequence derives from a woman in her thirties or forties in good health and CMV-seropositive.

This CDR3 reads CASSLGGANEKLFF. CDR3 DNA: TGCGCCAGCAGCTTGGGGGGAGCTAATGAAAAACTGTTTTTT. The J gene is TRBJ1-4, the V gene TRBV5-1; D is unclear. This CDR3 contains 14 residues. CDR1 is SGHRS and CDR2 is YFSETQ in the germline V gene. V was pared by 0 bases and J by 3 bases, with 6 bases between. Variable domain in full (rest from reference TRBV5-1 and TRBJ1-4): KAGVTQTPRYLIKTRGQQVTLSCSPISGHRSVSWYQQTPGQGLQFLFEYFSETQRNKGNFPGRFSGRQFSNSRSEMNVSTLELGDSALYLCASSLGGANEKLFFGSGTQLSVL.